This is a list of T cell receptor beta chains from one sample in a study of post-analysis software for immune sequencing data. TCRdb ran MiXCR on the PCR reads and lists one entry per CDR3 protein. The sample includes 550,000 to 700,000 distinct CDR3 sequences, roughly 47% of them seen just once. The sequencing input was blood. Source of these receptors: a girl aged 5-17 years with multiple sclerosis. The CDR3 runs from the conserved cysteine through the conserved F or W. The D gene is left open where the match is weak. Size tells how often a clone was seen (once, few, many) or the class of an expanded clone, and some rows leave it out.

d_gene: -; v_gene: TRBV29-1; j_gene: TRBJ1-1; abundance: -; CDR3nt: TGCAGCGTTGAAGCGGGCCGAGGAGCTTTCTTT; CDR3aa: CSVEAGRGAFF
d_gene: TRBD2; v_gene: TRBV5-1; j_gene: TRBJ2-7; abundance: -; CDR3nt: TGCGCCAGCAGCCCGAGCGGGAGGCTTACCTACGAGCAGTACTTC; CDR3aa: CASSPSGRLTYEQYF
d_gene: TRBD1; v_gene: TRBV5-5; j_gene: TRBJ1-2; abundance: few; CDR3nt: TGTGCCAGTAGCAGCCGAGGACAGGGGTATGGCTACACCTTC; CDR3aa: CASSSRGQGYGYTF
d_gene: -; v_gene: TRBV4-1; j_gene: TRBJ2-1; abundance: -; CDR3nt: TGCGCCAGCAGCACACCGGGACTTTTACCCCAGTTCTTC; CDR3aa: CASSTPGLLPQFF
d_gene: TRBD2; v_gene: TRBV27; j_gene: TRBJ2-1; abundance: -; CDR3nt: TGTGCCAGCAGTTTTACTAGCGGGAACTACAATGAGCAGTTCTTC; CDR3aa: CASSFTSGNYNEQFF
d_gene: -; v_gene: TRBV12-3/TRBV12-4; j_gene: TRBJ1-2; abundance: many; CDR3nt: TGTGCCAGCAGTTCCCGTTGGGTAGGGAAGGTCGGCTACACCTTC; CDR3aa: CASSSRWVGKVGYTF
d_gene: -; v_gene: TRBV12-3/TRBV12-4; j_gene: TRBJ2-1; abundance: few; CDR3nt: TGTGCCAGCAGTCGGGGACCCCCTGGGGGTGAGCAGTTCTTC; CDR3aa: CASSRGPPGGEQFF
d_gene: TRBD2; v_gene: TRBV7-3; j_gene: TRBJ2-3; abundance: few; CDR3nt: TGTGCCAGCAGCCTCGGACCTTTGACTAGCGGAGACACAGATACGCAGTATTTT; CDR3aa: CASSLGPLTSGDTDTQYF
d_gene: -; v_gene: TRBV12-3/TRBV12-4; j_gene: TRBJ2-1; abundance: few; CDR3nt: TGTGCCAGCAGCTTATCGGATGAGCAGTTCTTC; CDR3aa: CASSLSDEQFF
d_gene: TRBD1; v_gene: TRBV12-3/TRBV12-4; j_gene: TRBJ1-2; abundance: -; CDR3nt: TGTGCCAGCAGACATTCGGGGGACAGGGAGGGCTACACCTTC; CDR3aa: CASRHSGDREGYTF
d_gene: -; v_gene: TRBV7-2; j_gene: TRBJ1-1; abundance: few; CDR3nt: TGTGCCAGCAGCCCGGTACGGGATGAAGCTTTCTTT; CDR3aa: CASSPVRDEAFF
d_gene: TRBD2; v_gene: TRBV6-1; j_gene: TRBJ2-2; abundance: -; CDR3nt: TGTGCCAGCAGTGAAATTGGGGGGGGGACCGGGGAGCTGTTTTTT; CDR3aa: CASSEIGGGTGELFF
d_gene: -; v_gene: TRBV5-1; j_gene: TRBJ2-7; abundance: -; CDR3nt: TGCGCCAGCAGCTTTCAGGGGGAGGACTACGAGCAGTACTTC; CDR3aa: CASSFQGEDYEQYF
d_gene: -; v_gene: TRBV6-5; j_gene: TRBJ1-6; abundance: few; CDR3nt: TGTGCCAGCAGTTACTCAAGGGGAGGGAATTCACCCCTCCACTTT; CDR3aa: CASSYSRGGNSPLHF
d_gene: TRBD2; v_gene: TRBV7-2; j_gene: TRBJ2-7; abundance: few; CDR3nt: TGTGCCAGCTGCACCAGCGGGGGGTCCGAGCAGTACTTC; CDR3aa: CASCTSGGSEQYF
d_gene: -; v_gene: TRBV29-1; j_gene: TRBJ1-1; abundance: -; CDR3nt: TGCAGCGTTGGTCCCAACACTGAAGCTTTCTTT; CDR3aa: CSVGPNTEAFF
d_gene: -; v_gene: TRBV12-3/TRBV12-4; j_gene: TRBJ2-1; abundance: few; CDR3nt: TGTGCCAGCAGTTCTAGTCCTAGCAACAATGAGCAGTTCTTC; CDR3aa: CASSSSPSNNEQFF
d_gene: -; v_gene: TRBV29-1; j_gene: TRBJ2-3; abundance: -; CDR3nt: TGCAGCGTTGAAGAACAGAGGGGGGCCTTCACAGATACGCAGTATTTT; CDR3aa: CSVEEQRGAFTDTQYF
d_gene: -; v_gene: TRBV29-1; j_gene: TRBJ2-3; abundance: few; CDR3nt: TGCAGCGTCCGGACTATACTCACAGATACGCAGTATTTT; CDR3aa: CSVRTILTDTQYF
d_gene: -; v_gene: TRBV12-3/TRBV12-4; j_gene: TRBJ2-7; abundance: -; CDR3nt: TGTGCCAGCAGTTTACGGGAATGCGGCGAGCAGTACTTC; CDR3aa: CASSLRECGEQYF
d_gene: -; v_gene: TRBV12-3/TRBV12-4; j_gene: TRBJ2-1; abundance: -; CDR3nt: TGTGCCAGCAGTTTAGGATCCAGGGTTTACAATGAGCAGTTCTTC; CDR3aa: CASSLGSRVYNEQFF
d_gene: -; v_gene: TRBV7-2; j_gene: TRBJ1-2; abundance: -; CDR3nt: TGTGCCAGCAGGGTCAGTGAAACCTATGGCTACACCTTC; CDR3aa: CASRVSETYGYTF